The 8 T cell receptor beta chains presented below share a single source sample, sequenced in a study of shared clonotypes between healthy human individuals. Naive CD8 cells lacked CD45RO and underwent positive selection for CCR7, leaving out terminally differentiated effector memory CD45RA+ cells. Clones were sequenced by immunoSEQ multiplex PCR, and TCRdb holds only the in-frame ones, with some missing. The table has some 2,000,000 clones, just under 95% seen once; the top ten hold roughly 1.1%. Sequenced material: naive CD8+ T cells sorted from blood. All receptors come from a man between 18 and 35 years old in good health.

The CDR3 here is CASSTKGNQPQHF. For the CDR3, the DNA is TGTGCCAGCAGCACAAAGGGGAATCAGCCCCAGCATTTT. The rearrangement uses TRBV27 and TRBJ1-5; TRBD1 might be the D (5 bases). Germline CDR1 and CDR2: MNHEY and SMNVEV (reference sequence). V lost 6 bases and J 4 bases, leaving 10 bases between the germline ends. The CDR3 sequence is 13 residues long.

The genes are TRBV5-6 and TRBJ1-5, with 8 bases identical to TRBD1. Germline CDR1 is SGHDT and CDR2 is YYEEEE. J gave up 3 bases and V 4 bases, and 3 bases lay outside the gene matches. The CDR3 is 14 residues long. The CDR3 reads CASSGQGYNQPQHF. CDR3 coding DNA: TGTGCCAGCAGCGGACAGGGATACAATCAGCCCCAGCATTTT.

The chain is built from TRBV19 and TRBJ2-4, with D perhaps TRBD2 (6 bases). Germline CDR1 and CDR2: LNHDA and SQIVND (reference sequence). The CDR3 extends over 16 amino acids. V lost 1 base to trimming and J lost 4 bases, with 14 bases between them. CDR3 DNA sequence: TGTGCCAGTAGTATAGTGGAGGGTCCGTGGAAAAACATTCAGTACTTC. Residues: CASSIVEGPWKNIQYF.

The chain employs TRBV28 and TRBJ1-1; D not certain. V shed 10 bases and J shed 1 base, with 13 bases lying between them. The CDR3 sequence is 13 residues long. The germline CDR1 and CDR2 sequences are MDHEN and SYDVKM. The CDR3 region is CATDQGPNTEAFF. CDR3 nucleotides: TGTGCCACTGACCAAGGGCCGAACACTGAAGCTTTCTTT.

This clone was counted once. The chain employs TRBV6-1 and TRBJ1-2; TRBD1 is a possible D gene (5 bases). The V gene's germline CDR1 is MNHNS and CDR2 SASEGT. Trimming stripped 1 base from V and 4 bases from J, with 13 bases between. CDR3 length equals 15 residues. The CDR3 spells CASSEGAWGGYGYTF. The CDR3 DNA reads TGTGCCAGCAGTGAAGGTGCGTGGGGCGGCTATGGCTACACCTTC.

The chain is built from TRBV7-9 and TRBJ2-1, with D perhaps TRBD2 (5 bases). V was cut by 6 bases and J by 8 bases, with 8 bases left in between. The CDR3 has 11 amino acids. Germline V gene lookup returns CDR1 SEHNR and CDR2 FQNEAQ (reference sequence). The CDR3 sequence: CASSSAHEQFF. Written as DNA, the CDR3 is TGTGCCAGCAGTAGCGCCCATGAGCAGTTCTTC.

The rearrangement joins TRBV28 to TRBJ1-3, with D possibly TRBD1 on 6 matching bases. With 3 bases removed from V and 2 bases from J, the gap between germline ends came to 14 bases. This CDR3 is 16 amino acids long. Germline assignment: CDR1 MDHEN and CDR2 SYDVKM. CDR3 bases: TGTGCCAGCAGTTTGCTCCAACAGGGAACTGGAAACACCATATATTTT. Residues: CASSLLQQGTGNTIYF. The entire variable domain, with the rest obtained from reference TRBV28 and TRBJ1-3, is as follows: DVKVTQSSRYLVKRTGEKVFLECVQDMDHENMFWYRQDPGLGLRLIYFSYDVKMKEKGDIPEGYSVSREKKERFSLILESASTNQTSMYLCASSLLQQGTGNTIYFGEGSWLTVV.

As regards this clone: Within the sample, other DNA sequences also encode this same CDR3. This chain uses TRBV27 with TRBJ2-7; 7 nucleotides agree with TRBD1. With V trimmed by 9 bases and J by 0 bases, 8 bases remained unmatched. The CDR3 is made up of 14 amino acids. Germline assignment: CDR1 MNHEY and CDR2 SMNVEV (reference sequence). In nucleotides, the CDR3 is TGTGCCAGTTCGTCGACAGGGAGCTCCTACGAGCAGTACTTC. It codes for CASSSTGSSYEQYF.